The sequence of this T cell receptor (beta chain) was determined in a study of T cell clonality in common variable immunodeficiency. Regarding the study as a whole: Compared with controls, CVID subjects had fewer shared TCRbeta clones. Patient heterogeneity in the CVID cohort limited correlations between repertoire features and clinical complications. In common variable immunodeficiency, TCR beta chains reportedly carried fewer deletions and N-nucleotide insertions.

CVID meant reduced serum IgG, IgA and/or IgM plus specific antibody deficiency. In this sample, this clone turned up many times. Its target is not known. The CDR3 goes on 3 residues after the read ends, and that part is filled in from the germline J gene. Profiling relied on immunoSEQ multiplex PCR, and the TCRdb table lists in-frame clones only, not all of them. Recorded here are around 40,000 clones, none singletons. The germline gives CDR1 DFQATT, CDR2 SNEGSKA (reference sequence). The CDR3 totals 14 residues. The V end was cut by 6 bases, the J end by 0 bases, with 11 bases between. The chain combines TRBV20-1 with TRBJ1-4, with D perhaps matching TRBD1 (6 bases). This TCR was sampled from a human donor with common variable immunodeficiency. The sequencing sample was made of peripheral blood mononuclear cells. The CDR3 DNA, read in part, is TGCAGTGCCCCAAGGACAGCAACTAATGAAAAA. It yields the protein CSAPRTATNEK. Given in full, the CDR3 is CSAPRTATNEKLFF.